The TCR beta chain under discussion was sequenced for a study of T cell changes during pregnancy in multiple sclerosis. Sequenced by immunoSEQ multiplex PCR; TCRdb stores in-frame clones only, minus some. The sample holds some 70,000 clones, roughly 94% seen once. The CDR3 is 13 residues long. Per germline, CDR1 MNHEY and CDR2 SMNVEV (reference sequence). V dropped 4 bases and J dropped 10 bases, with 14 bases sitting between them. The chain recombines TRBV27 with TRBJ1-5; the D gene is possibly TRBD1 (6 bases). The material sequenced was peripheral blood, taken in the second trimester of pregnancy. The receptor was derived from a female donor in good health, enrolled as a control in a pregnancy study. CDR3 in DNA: TGTGCCAGCAGTTCCGGACAGAATCCTCCCCAGCATTTT. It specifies CASSSGQNPPQHF.